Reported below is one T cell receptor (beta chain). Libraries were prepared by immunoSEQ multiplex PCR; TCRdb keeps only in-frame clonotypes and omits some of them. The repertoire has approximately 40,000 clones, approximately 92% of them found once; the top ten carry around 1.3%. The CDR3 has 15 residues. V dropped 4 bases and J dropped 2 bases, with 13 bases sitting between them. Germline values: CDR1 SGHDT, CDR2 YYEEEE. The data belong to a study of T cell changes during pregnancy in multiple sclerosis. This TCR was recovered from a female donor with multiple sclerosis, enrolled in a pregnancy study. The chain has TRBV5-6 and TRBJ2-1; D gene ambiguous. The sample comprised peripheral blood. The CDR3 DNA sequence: TGTGCCAGCAGCCGAAGATCCAGTCCCTACAATGAGCAGTTCTTC. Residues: CASSRRSSPYNEQFF.